The 17 T cell receptor beta chains below all came from one sample that was sequenced in a study of brain T cells in children with intractable seizures. Only in-frame clones appear in the TCRdb table, and some are missing; sequencing was by immunoSEQ multiplex PCR. This repertoire shows some 80,000 clones, about 93% found once; its top ten account for roughly a quarter. The sample here was peripheral blood, taken at surgery. Receptor source: a girl aged 2 to 10 with Rasmussen encephalitis and intractable seizures.

A few counts support this clone. J is TRBJ1-3 and V is TRBV7-9; a possible D gene is TRBD1 (5 bases). Germline-derived CDR1 and CDR2 are SEHNR and FQNEAQ (reference sequence). The CDR3 contains 15 residues. Trimming took 0 bases from V and 7 from J, leaving 13 bases between them. The CDR3 coding sequence is TGTGCCAGCAGCTTAGCGAGAGGGGCACGGAACACCATATATTTT. It encodes CASSLARGARNTIYF.

The chain recombines TRBV5-6 with TRBJ2-1; 10 positions agree with TRBD2. From germline, CDR1 is SGHDT and CDR2 YYEEEE. V lost 3 bases and J lost 4; bases outside the gene matches: 7. The CDR3 runs 16 residues. CDR3 bases: TGTGCCAGCAGCTATTCCCCGACTAGCGGGTACAATGAGCAGTTCTTC. Its protein product is CASSYSPTSGYNEQFF. Using reference TRBV5-6 and TRBJ2-1 for the parts outside the CDR3, the full variable domain is DAGVTQSPTHLIKTRGQQVTLRCSPKSGHDTVSWYQQALGQGPQFIFQYYEEEERQRGNFPDRFSGHQFPNYSSELNVNALLLGDSALYLCASSYSPTSGYNEQFFGPGTRLTVL.

This clone was recorded only once. This chain uses TRBV7-2 with TRBJ2-7; D is perhaps TRBD2 (5 bases). Trimming pared 1 base from V and 0 bases from J, leaving 10 bases between. Germline CDR1 reads SGHTA; CDR2 reads FQGNSA. This CDR3 has 15 amino acids. CDR3 nucleotides: TGTGCCAGCAGCTTAGTCTTTAGCGACTCCTACGAGCAGTACTTC. Amino acid sequence: CASSLVFSDSYEQYF.

The chain combines TRBV30 with TRBJ1-4; D unclear. CDR3 length: 12 amino acids. The germline gives CDR1 GTSNPN, CDR2 SVGIG (reference sequence). V was cut by 2 bases and J by 8 bases, with 9 bases left in between. The CDR3 sequence: CAWSFGYEKLFF. The CDR3, as DNA: TGTGCCTGGAGTTTCGGGTACGAAAAACTGTTTTTT.

This chain links TRBV12-5 with TRBJ2-7; D is unresolved. V was shortened by 7 bases and J by 3 bases, with 10 bases between the two germline ends. The CDR3 runs 12 residues. Germline V lookup: CDR1 LGHNT, CDR2 FRNRAP. Written as DNA, the CDR3 is TGTGCTAGTGACCTCGACGGCTACGAGCAGTACTTC. Its translation: CASDLDGYEQYF.

V and J are TRBV12-3 or TRBV12-4 and TRBJ2-7; perhaps D is TRBD1 or TRBD2 (5 bases each). Between the trimmed V and J ends, which lost 4 bases and 9 bases, there was a span of 16 bases. CDR3 size: 13 residues. The CDR3 sequence: CASSSQGALRQYF. CDR3 coding DNA: TGTGCCAGCAGTTCCCAGGGAGCATTAAGGCAGTACTTC.

J is TRBJ1-2 and V is TRBV30, with unresolved D. CDR1 is GTSNPN, CDR2 SVGIG, per germline (reference sequence). The CDR3 runs 11 residues. Trimming pared 5 bases from V and 6 bases from J, leaving 10 bases between. CDR3 protein: CAWGPEHGYTF. The CDR3 DNA is TGTGCCTGGGGGCCGGAGCATGGCTACACCTTC.

This clone is medium-sized within its sample. The chain combines TRBV21-1 with TRBJ1-1; the table gives TRBD1 as D, unverified against the DNA. TRBV21-1 is shown as a pseudogene. The CDR3 is made up of 17 amino acids. CDR3 bases: TGTGCCAGCAGCAAAGCGGAAGGGACAGGGGATATTTATGGAGCTTTCTTT. It translates to CASSKAEGTGDIYGAFF.

The J gene is TRBJ2-2, the V gene TRBV5-6, with 12 bases aligning to TRBD2. Germline trimming cut 0 bases from V and 5 bases from J; bases unmatched to any gene: 2. CDR1 is SGHDT and CDR2 is YYEEEE in the germline V gene. This CDR3 region has 16 residues. The CDR3, as DNA: TGTGCCAGCAGCTTGGGACTAGCGGGGGTAACCGGGGAGCTGTTTTTT. This codes for CASSLGLAGVTGELFF.

The chain has TRBV4-2 and TRBJ2-5; 12 positions agree with TRBD2. CDR1 LGHNA and CDR2 YNFKEQ come from the germline V gene. The V segment lost 6 bases and the J segment 6 bases; nucleotides outside the gene matches: 11. The CDR3 runs 16 residues. DNA of the CDR3: TGTGCCAGCAGTGAGAGACTAGCGGGAGTACAAAAGACCCAGTACTTC. Its protein is CASSERLAGVQKTQYF.

The chain carries TRBV9 and TRBJ1-1, with TRBD1 matching over 9 bases. CDR3 length: 15 residues. J was trimmed by 5 bases and V by 4 bases; bases with no gene match: 9. CDR1 and CDR2 from the germline V gene are SGDLS and YYNGEE. The CDR3 DNA sequence: TGTGCCAGCAGCCCTCGGGACAGGGCCTGGACTGAAGCTTTCTTT. It codes for CASSPRDRAWTEAFF.

This chain uses TRBV30 with TRBJ1-4; D remains unclear. Between the trimmed V and J ends, which lost 0 bases and 7 bases, there was a span of 9 bases. Germline V CDR1 and CDR2: GTSNPN, SVGIG (reference sequence). This CDR3 spans 13 amino acids. In DNA form, the CDR3 reads TGTGCCTGGAGTGTAATGAGGGTTGAAAAACTGTTTTTT. It specifies CAWSVMRVEKLFF.

CDR3 DNA sequence: TGTGCCAGCAGCTTAGGCTTGGGGAAAACTGAAGCTTTCTTT. It codes for CASSLGLGKTEAFF. The chain employs TRBV13 and TRBJ1-1; D unresolved. V was shortened by 0 bases and J by 5 bases, with 10 bases between the two germline ends. This CDR3 is 14 amino acids long. The germline CDR1 and CDR2 sequences are PRHDT and FYEKMQ (reference sequence).

The V gene is TRBV7-9, the J gene TRBJ1-2; 9 bases are shared with TRBD1. CDR1 SEHNR and CDR2 FQNEAQ come from the germline V gene (reference sequence). J lost 5 bases, V lost 1 base, and 5 bases had no gene match. The CDR3 extends over 15 amino acids. The CDR3 DNA is TGTGCCAGCAGCTTAGGGGACAGGGATCTATATGGCTACACCTTC. This sequence encodes CASSLGDRDLYGYTF.

This sequence joins TRBV2 and TRBJ1-4; D not certain. The germline V gene has CDR1 SNHLY and CDR2 FYNNEI. CDR3 length: 13 residues. The ends were cut back, 7 bases at V and 2 bases at J, with 8 bases in the middle. In DNA, the CDR3 is TGTGCCAGCATGGCGGGGACTAATGAAAAACTGTTTTTT. It codes for CASMAGTNEKLFF.

The chain joins TRBV2 to TRBJ2-7, with D perhaps matching TRBD1 or TRBD2 (5 bases each). Germline V gives CDR1 SNHLY, CDR2 FYNNEI. The CDR3 has 13 residues. The ends were cut back, 6 bases at V and 0 bases at J, with 9 bases in the middle. The CDR3 region is CASRGDVSYEQYF. Written as DNA, the CDR3 is TGTGCCAGCAGGGGGGACGTCTCCTACGAGCAGTACTTC.

The chain carries TRBV2 and TRBJ1-2; tentatively, D is TRBD1 (6 bases). The germline V gene has CDR1 SNHLY and CDR2 FYNNEI. The CDR3 is 16 amino acids. V lost 2 bases, J lost 5 bases, and 18 bases lay in between. DNA of the CDR3: TGTGCCAGCAGTGAATCCCAAGGGGGGAGAAGTTATGGCTACACCTTC. Encoded protein: CASSESQGGRSYGYTF.